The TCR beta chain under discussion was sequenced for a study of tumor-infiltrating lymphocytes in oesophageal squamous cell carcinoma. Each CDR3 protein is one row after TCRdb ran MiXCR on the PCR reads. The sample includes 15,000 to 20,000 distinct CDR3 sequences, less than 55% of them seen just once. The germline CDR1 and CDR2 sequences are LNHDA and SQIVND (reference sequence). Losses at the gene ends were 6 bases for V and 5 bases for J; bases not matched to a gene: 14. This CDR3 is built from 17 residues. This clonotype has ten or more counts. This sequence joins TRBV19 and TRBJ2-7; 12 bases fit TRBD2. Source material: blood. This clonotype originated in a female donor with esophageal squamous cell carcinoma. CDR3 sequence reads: CASRAPPTSGRRNEQYF. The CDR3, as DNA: TGTGCCAGTAGAGCCCCGCCAACTAGCGGGAGGAGGAACGAGCAGTACTTC.